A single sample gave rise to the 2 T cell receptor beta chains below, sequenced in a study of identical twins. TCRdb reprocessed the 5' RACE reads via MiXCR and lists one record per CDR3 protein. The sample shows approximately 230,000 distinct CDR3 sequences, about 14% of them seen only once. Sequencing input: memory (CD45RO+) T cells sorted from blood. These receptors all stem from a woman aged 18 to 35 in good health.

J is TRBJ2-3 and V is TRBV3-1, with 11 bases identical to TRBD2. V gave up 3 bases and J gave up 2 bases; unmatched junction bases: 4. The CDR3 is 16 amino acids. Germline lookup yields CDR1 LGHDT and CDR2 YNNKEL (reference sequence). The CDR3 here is CASSHGLAGHTDTQYF. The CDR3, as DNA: TGTGCCAGCAGCCATGGACTAGCGGGTCACACAGATACGCAGTATTTT.

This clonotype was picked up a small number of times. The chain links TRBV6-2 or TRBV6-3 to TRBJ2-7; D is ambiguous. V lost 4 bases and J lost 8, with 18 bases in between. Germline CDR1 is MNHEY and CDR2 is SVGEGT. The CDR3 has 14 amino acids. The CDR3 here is CASSSVTVTSQQYF. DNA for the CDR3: TGTGCCAGCAGTTCCGTGACCGTTACCTCGCAGCAGTACTTC.